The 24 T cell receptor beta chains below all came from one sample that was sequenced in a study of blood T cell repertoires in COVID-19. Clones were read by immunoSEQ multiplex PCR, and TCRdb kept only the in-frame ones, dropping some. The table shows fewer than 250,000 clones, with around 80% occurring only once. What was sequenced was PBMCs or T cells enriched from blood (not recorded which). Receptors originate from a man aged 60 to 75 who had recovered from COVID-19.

The CDR3 here is CASSPAGEGGINTEAFF. The CDR3 nucleotides are TGTGCCAGCTCACCAGCCGGGGAGGGGGGGATAAACACTGAAGCTTTCTTT. The chain carries TRBV18 and TRBJ1-1; possible D gene TRBD1, 6 bases. The germline gives CDR1 KGHSH, CDR2 LQKENI. V lost 2 bases and J lost 2, with 18 bases in between. The CDR3 runs 17 residues.

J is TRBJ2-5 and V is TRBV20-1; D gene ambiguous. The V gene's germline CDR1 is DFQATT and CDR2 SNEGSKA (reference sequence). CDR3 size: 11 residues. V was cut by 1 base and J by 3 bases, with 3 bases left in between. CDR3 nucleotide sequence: TGCAGTGCTAGAGTCAAAGAGACCCAGTACTTC. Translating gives CSARVKETQYF.

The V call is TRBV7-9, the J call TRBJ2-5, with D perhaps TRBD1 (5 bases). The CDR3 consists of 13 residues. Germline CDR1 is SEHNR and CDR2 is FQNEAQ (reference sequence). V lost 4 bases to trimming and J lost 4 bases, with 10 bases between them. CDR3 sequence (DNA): TGTGCCAGCAGCTCCGACAGTGCAGAGACCCAGTACTTC. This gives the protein CASSSDSAETQYF.

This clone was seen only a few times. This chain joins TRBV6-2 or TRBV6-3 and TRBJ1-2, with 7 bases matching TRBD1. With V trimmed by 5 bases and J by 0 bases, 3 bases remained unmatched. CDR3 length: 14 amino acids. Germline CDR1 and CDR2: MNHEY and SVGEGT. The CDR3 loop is CASSAGQANYGYTF. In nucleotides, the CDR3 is TGTGCCAGCAGTGCAGGACAGGCTAACTATGGCTACACCTTC.

CDR3 DNA sequence: TGTGCCAGCAGTAGGCTAGCGGGGAAAAACACCGGGGAGCTGTTTTTT. This sequence encodes CASSRLAGKNTGELFF. The rearrangement links TRBV2 to TRBJ2-2; 9 bases match TRBD2. The trim removed 5 bases at V and 2 bases at J, leaving 6 bases unmatched. Germline V CDR1 and CDR2: SNHLY, FYNNEI. This CDR3 has 16 residues.

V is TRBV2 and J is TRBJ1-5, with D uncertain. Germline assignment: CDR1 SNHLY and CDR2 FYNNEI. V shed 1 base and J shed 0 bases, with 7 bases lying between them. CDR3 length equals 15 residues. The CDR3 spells CASSEESYSNQPQHF. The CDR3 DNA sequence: TGTGCCAGCAGTGAAGAAAGCTATAGCAATCAGCCCCAGCATTTT.

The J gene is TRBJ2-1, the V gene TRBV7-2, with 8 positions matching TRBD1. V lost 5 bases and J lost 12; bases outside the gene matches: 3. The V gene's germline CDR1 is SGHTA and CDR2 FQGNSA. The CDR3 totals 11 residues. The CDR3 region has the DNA TGTGCCAGCAGCCGGACAGGGTGGCAGTTCTTC. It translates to CASSRTGWQFF.

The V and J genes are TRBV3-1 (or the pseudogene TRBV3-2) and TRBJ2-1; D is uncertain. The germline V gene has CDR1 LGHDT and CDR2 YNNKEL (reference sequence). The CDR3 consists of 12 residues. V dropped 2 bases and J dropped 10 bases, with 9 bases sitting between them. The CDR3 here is CASSQTAWEQFF. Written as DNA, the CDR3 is TGTGCCAGCAGCCAAACAGCCTGGGAGCAGTTCTTC.

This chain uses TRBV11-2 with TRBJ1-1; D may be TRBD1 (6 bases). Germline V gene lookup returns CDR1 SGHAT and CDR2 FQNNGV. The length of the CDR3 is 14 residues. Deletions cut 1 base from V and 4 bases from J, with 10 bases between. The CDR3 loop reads CASSLGQGTTEAFF. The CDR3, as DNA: TGTGCCAGCAGCTTAGGGCAGGGGACCACTGAAGCTTTCTTT.

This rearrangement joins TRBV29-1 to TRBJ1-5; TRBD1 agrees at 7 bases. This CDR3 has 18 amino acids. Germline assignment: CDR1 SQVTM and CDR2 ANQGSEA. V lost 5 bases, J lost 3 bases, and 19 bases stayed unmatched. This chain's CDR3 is CSVPGQLGQSLTNQPQHF. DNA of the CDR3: TGCAGCGTTCCGGGACAGTTGGGACAATCCCTCACCAATCAGCCCCAGCATTTT.

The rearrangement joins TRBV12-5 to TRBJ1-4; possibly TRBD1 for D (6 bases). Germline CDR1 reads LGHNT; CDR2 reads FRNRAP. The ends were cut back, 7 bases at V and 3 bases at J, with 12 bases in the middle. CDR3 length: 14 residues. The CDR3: CASDTGPANEKLFF. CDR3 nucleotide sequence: TGTGCTAGTGATACAGGGCCGGCTAATGAAAAACTGTTTTTT.

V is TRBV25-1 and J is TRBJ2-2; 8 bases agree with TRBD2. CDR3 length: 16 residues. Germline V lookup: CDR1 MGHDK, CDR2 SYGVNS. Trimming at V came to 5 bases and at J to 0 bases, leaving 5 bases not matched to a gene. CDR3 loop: CASSPRLATNTGELFF. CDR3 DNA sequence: TGTGCCAGCAGTCCCAGACTAGCGACGAACACCGGGGAGCTGTTTTTT. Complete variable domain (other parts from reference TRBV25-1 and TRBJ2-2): EADIYQTPRYLVIGTGKKITLECSQTMGHDKMYWYQQDPGMELHLIHYSYGVNSTEKGDLSSESTVSRIRTEHFPLTLESARPSHTSQYLCASSPRLATNTGELFFGEGSRLTVL.

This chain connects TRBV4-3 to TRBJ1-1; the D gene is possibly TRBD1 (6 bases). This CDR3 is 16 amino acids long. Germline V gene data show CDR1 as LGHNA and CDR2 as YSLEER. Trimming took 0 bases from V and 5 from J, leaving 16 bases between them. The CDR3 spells CASSQEWVRGRTEAFF. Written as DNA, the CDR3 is TGCGCCAGCAGCCAAGAGTGGGTCAGGGGAAGGACTGAAGCTTTCTTT.

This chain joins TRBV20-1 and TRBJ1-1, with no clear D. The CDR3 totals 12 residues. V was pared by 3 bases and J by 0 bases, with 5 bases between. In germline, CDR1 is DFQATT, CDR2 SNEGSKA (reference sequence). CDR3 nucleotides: TGCAGTGCTAGTCCTCTGAACACTGAAGCTTTCTTT. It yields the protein CSASPLNTEAFF.

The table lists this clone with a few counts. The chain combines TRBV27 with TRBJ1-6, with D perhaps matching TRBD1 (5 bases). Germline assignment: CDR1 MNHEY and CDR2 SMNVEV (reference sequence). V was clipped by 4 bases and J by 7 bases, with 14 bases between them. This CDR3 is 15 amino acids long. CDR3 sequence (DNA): TGTGCCAGCAGTTCGGGGGGGACGGGGAATTCACCCCTCCACTTT. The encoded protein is CASSSGGTGNSPLHF.

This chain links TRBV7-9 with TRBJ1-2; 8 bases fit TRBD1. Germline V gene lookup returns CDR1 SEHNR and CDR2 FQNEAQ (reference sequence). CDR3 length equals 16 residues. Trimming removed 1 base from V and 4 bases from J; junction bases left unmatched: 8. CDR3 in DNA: TGTGCCAGCAGCTTAGATTCGGCAGGGGGCGTCTATGGCTACACCTTC. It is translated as CASSLDSAGGVYGYTF. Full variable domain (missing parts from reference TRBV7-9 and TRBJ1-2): DTGVSQNPRHKITKRGQNVTFRCDPISEHNRLYWYRQTLGQGPEFLTYFQNEAQLEKSRLLSDRFSAERPKGSFSTLEIQRTEQGDSAMYLCASSLDSAGGVYGYTFGSGTRLTVV.

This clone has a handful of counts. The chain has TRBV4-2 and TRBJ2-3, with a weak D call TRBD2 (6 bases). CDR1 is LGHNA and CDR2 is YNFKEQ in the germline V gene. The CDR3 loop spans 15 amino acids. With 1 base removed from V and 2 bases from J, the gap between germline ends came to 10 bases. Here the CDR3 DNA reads TGTGCCAGCAGCCAAGGGCGGGGCCACACAGATACGCAGTATTTT. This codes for CASSQGRGHTDTQYF.

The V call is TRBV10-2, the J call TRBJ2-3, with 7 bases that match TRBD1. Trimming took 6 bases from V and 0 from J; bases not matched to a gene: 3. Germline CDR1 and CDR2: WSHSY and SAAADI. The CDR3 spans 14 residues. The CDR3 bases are TGCGCCAGCAGAGGGACAGATAGCACAGATACGCAGTATTTT. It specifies CASRGTDSTDTQYF.

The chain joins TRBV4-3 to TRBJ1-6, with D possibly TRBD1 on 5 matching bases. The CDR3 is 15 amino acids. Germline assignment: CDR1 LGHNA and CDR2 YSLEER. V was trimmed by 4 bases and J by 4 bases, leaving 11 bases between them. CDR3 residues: CASSPAGGYNSPLHF. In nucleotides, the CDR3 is TGCGCCAGCAGCCCAGCCGGGGGGTATAATTCACCCCTCCACTTT.

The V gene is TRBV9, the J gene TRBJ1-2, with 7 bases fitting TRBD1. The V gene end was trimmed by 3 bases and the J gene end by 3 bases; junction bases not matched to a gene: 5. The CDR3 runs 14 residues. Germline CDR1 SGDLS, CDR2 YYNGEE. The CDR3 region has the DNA TGTGCCAGCAGCGGACAGGGTGAATACTATGGCTACACCTTC. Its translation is CASSGQGEYYGYTF.

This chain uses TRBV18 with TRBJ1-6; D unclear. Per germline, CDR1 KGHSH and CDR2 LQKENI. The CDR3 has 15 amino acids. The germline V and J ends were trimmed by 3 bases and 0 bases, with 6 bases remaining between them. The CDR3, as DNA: TGTGCCAGCTCACCGGAGAGCTCCTATAATTCACCCCTCCACTTT. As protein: CASSPESSYNSPLHF.

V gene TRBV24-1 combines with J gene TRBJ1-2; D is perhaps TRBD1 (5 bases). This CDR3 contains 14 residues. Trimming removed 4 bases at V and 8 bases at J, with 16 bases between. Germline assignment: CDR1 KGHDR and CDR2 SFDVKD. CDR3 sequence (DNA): TGTGCCACCAGTGACTTACAGGATTTAGGAGGCTACACCTTC. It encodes CATSDLQDLGGYTF.

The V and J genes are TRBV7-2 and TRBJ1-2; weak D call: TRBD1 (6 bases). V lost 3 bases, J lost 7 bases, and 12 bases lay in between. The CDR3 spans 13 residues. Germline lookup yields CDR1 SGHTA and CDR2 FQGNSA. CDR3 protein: CASSFPGVGGYTF. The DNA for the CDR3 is TGTGCCAGCAGCTTCCCAGGGGTTGGTGGCTACACCTTC.

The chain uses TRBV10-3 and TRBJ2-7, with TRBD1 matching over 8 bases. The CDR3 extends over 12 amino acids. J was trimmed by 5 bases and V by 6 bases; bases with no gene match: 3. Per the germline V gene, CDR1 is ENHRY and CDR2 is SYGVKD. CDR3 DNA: TGTGCCATCAGGGACAGGGTCCACGAGCAGTACTTC. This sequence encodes CAIRDRVHEQYF.